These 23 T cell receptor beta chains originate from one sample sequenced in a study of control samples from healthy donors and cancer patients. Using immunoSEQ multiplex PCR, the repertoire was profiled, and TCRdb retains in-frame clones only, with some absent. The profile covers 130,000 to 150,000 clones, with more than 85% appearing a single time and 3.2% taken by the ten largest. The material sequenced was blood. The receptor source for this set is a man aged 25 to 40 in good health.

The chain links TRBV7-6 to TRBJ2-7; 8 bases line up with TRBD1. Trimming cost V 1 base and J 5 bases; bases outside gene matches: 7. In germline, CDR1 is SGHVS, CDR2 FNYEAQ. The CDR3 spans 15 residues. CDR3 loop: CASSLGGTGHNEQYF. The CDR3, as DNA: TGTGCCAGCAGCTTAGGTGGGACAGGCCATAACGAGCAGTACTTC.

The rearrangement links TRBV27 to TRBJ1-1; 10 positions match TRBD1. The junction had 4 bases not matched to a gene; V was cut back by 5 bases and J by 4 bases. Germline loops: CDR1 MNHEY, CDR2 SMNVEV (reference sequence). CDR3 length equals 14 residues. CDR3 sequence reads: CASSIGTGATEAFF. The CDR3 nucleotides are TGTGCCAGCAGTATAGGGACAGGGGCCACTGAAGCTTTCTTT.

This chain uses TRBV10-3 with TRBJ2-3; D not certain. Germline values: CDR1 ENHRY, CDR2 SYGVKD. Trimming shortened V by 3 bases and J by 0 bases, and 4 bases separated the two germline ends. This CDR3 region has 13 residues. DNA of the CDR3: TGTGCCATCAGTGAACAGAGCACAGATACGCAGTATTTT. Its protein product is CAISEQSTDTQYF.

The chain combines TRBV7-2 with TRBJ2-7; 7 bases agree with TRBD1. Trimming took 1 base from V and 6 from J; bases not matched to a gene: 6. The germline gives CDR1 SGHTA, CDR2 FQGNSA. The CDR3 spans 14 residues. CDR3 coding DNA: TGTGCCAGCAGCTTAGGCCAAGGGGGCGGCGAGCAGTACTTC. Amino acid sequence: CASSLGQGGGEQYF. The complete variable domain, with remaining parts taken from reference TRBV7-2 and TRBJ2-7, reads GAGVSQSPSNKVTEKGKDVELRCDPISGHTALYWYRQSLGQGLEFLIYFQGNSAPDKSGLPSDRFSAERTGGSVSTLTIQRTQQEDSAVYLCASSLGQGGGEQYFGPGTRLTVT.

CDR3 amino acids: CASGLGTSYEQYF. Written as DNA, the CDR3 is TGTGCTAGTGGTTTGGGGACCTCCTACGAGCAGTACTTC. This chain uses TRBV12-5 with TRBJ2-7; D not resolved. Germline V gene data show CDR1 as LGHNT and CDR2 as FRNRAP. The germline V and J ends were trimmed by 1 base and 0 bases, with 4 bases remaining between them. This CDR3 is built from 13 residues.

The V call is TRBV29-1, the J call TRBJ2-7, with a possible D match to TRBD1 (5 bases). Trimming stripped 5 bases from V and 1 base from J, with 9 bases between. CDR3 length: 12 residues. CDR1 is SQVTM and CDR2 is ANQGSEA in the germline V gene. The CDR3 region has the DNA TGCAGCGTTCAGGACATTTCCTACGAGCAGTACTTC. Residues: CSVQDISYEQYF.

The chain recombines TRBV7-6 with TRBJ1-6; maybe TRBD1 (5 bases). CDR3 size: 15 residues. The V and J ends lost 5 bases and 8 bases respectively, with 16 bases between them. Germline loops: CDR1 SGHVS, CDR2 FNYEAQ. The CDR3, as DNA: TGTGCCAGCAGCCGAACAGGACGCGGGGATTCACCCCTCCACTTT. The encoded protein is CASSRTGRGDSPLHF.

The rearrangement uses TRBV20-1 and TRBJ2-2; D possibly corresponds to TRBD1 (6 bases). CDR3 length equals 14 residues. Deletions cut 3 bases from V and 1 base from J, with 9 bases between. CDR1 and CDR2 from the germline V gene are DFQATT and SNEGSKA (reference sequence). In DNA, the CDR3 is TGCAGTGCTAGTGACAGGCTGAACACCGGGGAGCTGTTTTTT. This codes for CSASDRLNTGELFF.

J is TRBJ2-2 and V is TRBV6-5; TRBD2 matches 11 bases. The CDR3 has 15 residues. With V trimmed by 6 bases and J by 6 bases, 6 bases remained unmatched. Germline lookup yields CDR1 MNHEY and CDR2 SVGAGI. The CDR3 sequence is CASRIAGGMAGELFF. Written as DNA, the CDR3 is TGTGCCAGCAGAATAGCGGGGGGGATGGCCGGGGAGCTGTTTTTT.

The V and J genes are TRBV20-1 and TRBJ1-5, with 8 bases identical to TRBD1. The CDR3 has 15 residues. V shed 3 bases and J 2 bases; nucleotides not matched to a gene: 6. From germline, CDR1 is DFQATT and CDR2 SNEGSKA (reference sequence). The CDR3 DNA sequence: TGCAGTGCTAGTCGACAGGGGTTTGGCAATCAGCCCCAGCATTTT. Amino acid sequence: CSASRQGFGNQPQHF.

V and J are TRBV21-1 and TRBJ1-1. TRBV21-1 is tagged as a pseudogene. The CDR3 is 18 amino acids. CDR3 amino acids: CASSKGSGHRLSNTEAFF. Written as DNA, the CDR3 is TGTGCCAGCAGCAAAGGGTCAGGACACCGACTATCGAACACTGAAGCTTTCTTT.

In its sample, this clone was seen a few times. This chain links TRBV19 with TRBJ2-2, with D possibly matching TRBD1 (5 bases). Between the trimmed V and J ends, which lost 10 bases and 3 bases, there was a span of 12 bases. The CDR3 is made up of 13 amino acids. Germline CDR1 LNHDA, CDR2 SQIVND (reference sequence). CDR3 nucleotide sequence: TGTGCCACCCAGGGTTTTGACACCGGGGAGCTGTTTTTT. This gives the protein CATQGFDTGELFF.

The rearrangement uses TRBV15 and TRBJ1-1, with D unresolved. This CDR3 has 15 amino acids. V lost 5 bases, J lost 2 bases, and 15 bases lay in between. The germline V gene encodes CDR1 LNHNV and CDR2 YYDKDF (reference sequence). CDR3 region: CATSSPIIGNTEAFF. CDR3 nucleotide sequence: TGTGCCACCAGCTCCCCGATTATTGGAAACACTGAAGCTTTCTTT.

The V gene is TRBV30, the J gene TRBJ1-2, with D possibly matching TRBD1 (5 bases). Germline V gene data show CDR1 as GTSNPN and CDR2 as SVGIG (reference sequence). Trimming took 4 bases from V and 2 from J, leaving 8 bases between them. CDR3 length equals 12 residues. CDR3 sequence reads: CAWTGSNYGYTF. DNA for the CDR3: TGTGCCTGGACAGGGAGCAACTATGGCTACACCTTC.

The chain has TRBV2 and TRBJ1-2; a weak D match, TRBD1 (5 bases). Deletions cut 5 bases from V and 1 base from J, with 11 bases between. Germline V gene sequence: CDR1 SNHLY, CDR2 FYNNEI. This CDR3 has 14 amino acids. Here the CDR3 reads CASSPPGRNYGYTF. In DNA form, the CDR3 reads TGTGCCAGCAGTCCTCCGGGGCGTAACTATGGCTACACCTTC.

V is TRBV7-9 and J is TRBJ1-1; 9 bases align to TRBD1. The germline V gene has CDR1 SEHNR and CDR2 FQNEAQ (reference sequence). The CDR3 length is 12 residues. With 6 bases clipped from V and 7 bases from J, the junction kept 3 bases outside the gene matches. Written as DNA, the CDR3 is TGTGCCAGCAGACCGGGACAGGGTGAAGCTTTCTTT. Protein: CASRPGQGEAFF.

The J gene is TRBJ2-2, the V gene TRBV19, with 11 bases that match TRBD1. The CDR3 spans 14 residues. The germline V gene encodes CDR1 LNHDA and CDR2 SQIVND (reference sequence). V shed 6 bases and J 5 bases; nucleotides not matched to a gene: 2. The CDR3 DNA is TGTGCCAGTAGCGGGACAGGGGGAACCGGGGAGCTGTTTTTT. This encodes CASSGTGGTGELFF.

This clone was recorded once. The CDR3 here is CAWSVTGNQPQHF. CDR3 DNA: TGTGCCTGGAGTGTTACGGGTAATCAGCCCCAGCATTTT. V gene TRBV30 combines with J gene TRBJ1-5; D is ambiguous. Trimming pared 0 bases from V and 4 bases from J, leaving 7 bases between. CDR1 and CDR2 from the germline V gene are GTSNPN and SVGIG (reference sequence). The CDR3 has 13 residues.

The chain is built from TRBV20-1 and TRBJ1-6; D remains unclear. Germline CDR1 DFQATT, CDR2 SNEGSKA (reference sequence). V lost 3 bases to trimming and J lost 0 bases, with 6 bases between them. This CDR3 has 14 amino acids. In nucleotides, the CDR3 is TGCAGTGCTAGTGCACGCTCCTATAATTCACCCCTCCACTTT. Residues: CSASARSYNSPLHF.

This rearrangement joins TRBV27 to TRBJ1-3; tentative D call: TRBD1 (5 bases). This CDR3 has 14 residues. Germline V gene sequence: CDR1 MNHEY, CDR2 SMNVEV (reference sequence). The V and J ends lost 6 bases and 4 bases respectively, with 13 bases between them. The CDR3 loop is CASSRGVSGNTIYF. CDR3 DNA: TGTGCCAGCAGCAGAGGGGTCTCCGGAAACACCATATATTTT.

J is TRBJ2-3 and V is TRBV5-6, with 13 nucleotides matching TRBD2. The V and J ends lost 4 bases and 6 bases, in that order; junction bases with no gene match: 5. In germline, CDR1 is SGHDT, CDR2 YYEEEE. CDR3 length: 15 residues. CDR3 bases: TGTGCCAGCAGCCCCACTAGCGGGGGGGCTGATACGCAGTATTTT. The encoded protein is CASSPTSGGADTQYF.

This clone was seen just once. The DNA for the CDR3 is TGTGCCAGCAGCACCCTGGGGGGGCAGAACACTGAAGCTTTCTTT. This translates into CASSTLGGQNTEAFF. The V gene is TRBV27, the J gene TRBJ1-1; D is possibly TRBD1 (6 bases). The CDR3 runs to 15 residues. The germline CDR1 and CDR2 sequences are MNHEY and SMNVEV (reference sequence). Deletions cut 6 bases from V and 1 base from J, with 15 bases between.

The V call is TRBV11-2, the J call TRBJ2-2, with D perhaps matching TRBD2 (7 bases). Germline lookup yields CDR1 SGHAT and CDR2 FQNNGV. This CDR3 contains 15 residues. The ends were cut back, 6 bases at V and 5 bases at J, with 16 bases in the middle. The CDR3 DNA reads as TGTGCCAGCAGATACACGGGGGGCCTAACCGGGGAGCTGTTTTTT. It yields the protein CASRYTGGLTGELFF.